This passage covers 5 T cell receptor beta chains from one sample sequenced in a study of technical replicates of blood from a handful of donors. Some clones are missing from TCRdb's copy, which holds only in-frame ones; the method was immunoSEQ multiplex PCR. The sample shows some 80,000 clones, 95% to 97% of them seen only once. The sample consisted of T cells isolated from PBMCs. The source is a human donor in good health.

This rearrangement joins TRBV5-6 to TRBJ1-1; perhaps TRBD1 as D (5 bases). The germline CDR1 and CDR2 sequences are SGHDT and YYEEEE. This CDR3 comprises 14 residues. V was cut by 0 bases and J by 0 bases, with 6 bases left in between. As DNA, the CDR3 is TGTGCCAGCAGCTTGGAGGGGTTGAACACTGAAGCTTTCTTT. Translation: CASSLEGLNTEAFF. Full variable domain (outside the CDR3, taken from reference TRBV5-6 and TRBJ1-1): DAGVTQSPTHLIKTRGQQVTLRCSPKSGHDTVSWYQQALGQGPQFIFQYYEEEERQRGNFPDRFSGHQFPNYSSELNVNALLLGDSALYLCASSLEGLNTEAFFGQGTRLTVV.

The chain couples TRBV16 to TRBJ1-4, with 7 positions matching TRBD1. Germline trimming cut 0 bases from V and 6 bases from J; bases unmatched to any gene: 4. Per germline, CDR1 KGHSY and CDR2 FQNENV. The CDR3 covers 15 residues. CDR3 region: CASSQSQGGDEKLFF. Written as DNA, the CDR3 is TGTGCCAGCAGCCAATCCCAAGGGGGCGATGAAAAACTGTTTTTT.

This chain joins TRBV15 and TRBJ2-3; D is ambiguous. Germline V gives CDR1 LNHNV, CDR2 YYDKDF (reference sequence). The CDR3 is 12 amino acids. Trimming removed 2 bases from V and 6 bases from J, with 6 bases in between. DNA for the CDR3: TGTGCCACCAGCAGACTTCGGGATACGCAGTATTTT. This codes for CATSRLRDTQYF.

This rearrangement joins TRBV7-2 to TRBJ1-5; maybe TRBD1 (6 bases). The CDR3 length is 14 residues. The V end was cut by 5 bases, the J end by 4 bases, with 12 bases between. CDR1 is SGHTA, CDR2 FQGNSA, per germline. In nucleotides, the CDR3 is TGTGCCAGCAGCCCCCGGCAGGGGAATCAGCCCCAGCATTTT. Amino acid sequence: CASSPRQGNQPQHF.

V usage is TRBV9 and J usage is TRBJ2-3, with D uncertain. The CDR3 extends over 11 amino acids. CDR1 is SGDLS and CDR2 is YYNGEE in the germline V gene. Trimming pared 1 base from V and 8 bases from J, leaving 5 bases between. This chain's CDR3 is CASSVTGTQYF. The CDR3 nucleotides are TGTGCCAGCAGCGTAACTGGTACGCAGTATTTT.